This passage covers 27 T cell receptor beta chains from one sample sequenced in a study of T cell responses to AZD1222 COVID-19 vaccine. Assay used: immunoSEQ multiplex PCR; TCRdb lists only in-frame clones, some missing. The table shows tens of thousands of clones, with approximately 90% occurring only once. The source material was peripheral blood, sampled on day 0 of MenACWY control vaccination. These receptors were obtained from an adult in good health.

This chain joins TRBV19 and TRBJ2-6, with D possibly TRBD1 on 5 matching bases. Trimming took off 8 bases at V and 0 bases at J, with 11 bases between the two ends. In germline, CDR1 is LNHDA, CDR2 SQIVND (reference sequence). The CDR3 runs 15 residues. The CDR3 loop reads CASRAGSSGANVLTF. CDR3 in DNA: TGTGCCAGTCGCGCAGGGTCCTCTGGGGCCAACGTCCTGACTTTC.

The V call is TRBV9, the J call TRBJ2-1; 9 bases agree with TRBD2. With 3 bases clipped from V and 9 bases from J, the junction kept 4 bases outside the gene matches. CDR1 and CDR2 (germline): SGDLS, YYNGEE. The CDR3 extends over 13 amino acids. Written as DNA, the CDR3 is TGTGCCAGCAGCGAAAAGACTAGCGGTGAGCAGTTCTTC. Its protein is CASSEKTSGEQFF.

This clone has just a few counts. This rearrangement joins TRBV19 to TRBJ2-7; 11 nucleotides agree with TRBD1. CDR3 length equals 15 residues. In germline, CDR1 is LNHDA, CDR2 SQIVND (reference sequence). Losses at the gene ends were 7 bases for V and 4 bases for J; bases not matched to a gene: 9. The CDR3 region has the DNA TGTGCCAGTAACCTCAAGGACAGGGGGCCTTACGAGCAGTACTTC. Protein product: CASNLKDRGPYEQYF.

V and J are TRBV27 and TRBJ1-5; 7 bases agree with TRBD1. The CDR3 contains 14 residues. The ends lost 5 bases at V and 7 bases at J; junction bases unmatched: 8. Germline assignment: CDR1 MNHEY and CDR2 SMNVEV (reference sequence). The CDR3 loop is CASSPRGEEQPQHF. The CDR3 DNA reads TGTGCCAGCAGTCCCAGGGGGGAGGAGCAGCCCCAGCATTTT.

The V and J genes are TRBV2 and TRBJ1-1; D gene ambiguous. Looked up from germline, CDR1 is SNHLY and CDR2 is FYNNEI. V lost 9 bases and J lost 10, with 15 bases in between. This CDR3 is built from 11 residues. In nucleotides, the CDR3 is TGTGCCAGTGGATTGGAGGGTTCAGCTTTCTTT. Its translation is CASGLEGSAFF.

This chain links TRBV9 with TRBJ2-7, with D unresolved. CDR3 length: 14 amino acids. The germline V gene encodes CDR1 SGDLS and CDR2 YYNGEE. V was trimmed by 1 base and J by 0 bases, leaving 8 bases between them. The CDR3 sequence: CASSVRWSSYEQYF. CDR3 DNA sequence: TGTGCCAGCAGCGTAAGATGGAGCTCCTACGAGCAGTACTTC.

This clone came up a few times. J is TRBJ2-2 and V is TRBV2; 9 nucleotides align to TRBD1. The CDR3 consists of 15 residues. The J segment lost 10 bases and the V segment lost 6 bases, leaving 12 bases of the junction unmatched. The germline gives CDR1 SNHLY, CDR2 FYNNEI. The CDR3 DNA sequence: TGTGCCAGCAGGACCGGGACAGGGAGACGGGAGGAGCTGTTTTTT. Its translation: CASRTGTGRREELFF.

J is TRBJ2-1 and V is TRBV6-5, with TRBD1 matching over 8 bases. This CDR3 has 14 amino acids. J lost 3 bases, V lost 2 bases, and 0 bases had no gene match. Germline V lookup: CDR1 MNHEY, CDR2 SVGAGI. CDR3 bases: TGTGCCAGCAGTTACGGGACAGGCTACAATGAGCAGTTCTTC. Translating gives CASSYGTGYNEQFF.

The V call is TRBV6-1, the J call TRBJ2-5; the D gene is possibly TRBD1 (7 bases). V was cut by 1 base and J by 4 bases, with 13 bases left in between. Looked up from germline, CDR1 is MNHNS and CDR2 is SASEGT. CDR3 size: 15 residues. The CDR3 bases are TGTGCCAGCAGTGAAGTGGCAGGGGGGCTAGAGACCCAGTACTTC. Translation gives CASSEVAGGLETQYF.

V usage is TRBV11-2 and J usage is TRBJ2-3; D is unresolved. The CDR3 sequence is 14 residues long. Per germline, CDR1 SGHAT and CDR2 FQNNGV. V was cut by 5 bases and J by 1 base, with 10 bases left in between. DNA for the CDR3: TGTGCCAGCAGCCGGCCTAGGGGCACAGATACGCAGTATTTT. The encoded protein is CASSRPRGTDTQYF.

This sequence joins TRBV4-3 and TRBJ1-1, with D uncertain. This CDR3 is 14 amino acids long. Germline V gene lookup returns CDR1 LGHNA and CDR2 YSLEER. Between the trimmed V and J ends, which lost 1 base and 5 bases, there was a span of 11 bases. The CDR3 sequence is CASSQGRGGTEAFF. The CDR3, as DNA: TGCGCCAGCAGCCAAGGACGGGGTGGGACTGAAGCTTTCTTT.

J is TRBJ1-2 and V is TRBV5-1; D gene unclear. V gave up 4 bases and J gave up 8 bases, with 15 bases separating them. There are 13 residues in the CDR3. CDR1 is SGHRS, CDR2 YFSETQ, per germline. CDR3 bases: TGCGCCAGCAGCACGGGTACGGGTGGCGGCTACACCTTC. Its protein is CASSTGTGGGYTF.

The table lists this clone with a count of one. V gene TRBV14 combines with J gene TRBJ2-1; 7 positions agree with TRBD2. V lost 4 bases, J lost 0 bases, and 9 bases stayed unmatched. Germline V gives CDR1 SGHDN, CDR2 FVKESK. CDR3 length equals 17 residues. The CDR3 DNA is TGTGCCAGCAGCCCTCTCGGTGGCGGGAGCTCCTACAATGAGCAGTTCTTC. Amino acid sequence: CASSPLGGGSSYNEQFF.

The chain is built from TRBV5-1 and TRBJ2-2; no definite D call. The CDR3 sequence is 14 residues long. Trimming left V 3 bases short and J 4 bases short, with 10 bases between. Germline assignment: CDR1 SGHRS and CDR2 YFSETQ. The CDR3, as DNA: TGCGCCAGCAGCTCGACCGTGGGCACCGGGGAGCTGTTTTTT. This gives the protein CASSSTVGTGELFF.

V and J are TRBV6-2 or TRBV6-3 and TRBJ2-1; tentatively, D is TRBD1 (6 bases). Trimming cost V 6 bases and J 5 bases, with 17 bases left between them. The CDR3 is 15 amino acids. Germline-derived CDR1 and CDR2 are MNHEY and SVGEGT. DNA for the CDR3: TGTGCCAGCAGCCACATAGGACAGTCTCACAATGAGCAGTTCTTC. Translated: CASSHIGQSHNEQFF.

The chain is built from TRBV28 and TRBJ2-3; D possibly uses TRBD1 or TRBD2 (6 bases each). Trimming cost V 4 bases and J 4 bases, with 18 bases left between them. The CDR3 contains 16 residues. Germline loops: CDR1 MDHEN, CDR2 SYDVKM. The CDR3 protein is CASSSPMRGASDTQYF. The CDR3, as DNA: TGTGCCAGCAGTTCGCCGATGAGGGGGGCGTCAGATACGCAGTATTTT.

The chain recombines TRBV7-2 with TRBJ1-2; 8 positions match TRBD1. Germline lookup yields CDR1 SGHTA and CDR2 FQGNSA. Trimming took 4 bases from V and 0 from J; bases not matched to a gene: 4. The CDR3 extends over 15 amino acids. CDR3 nucleotides: TGTGCCAGCAGCTCAGCGGACAGGGCTAACTATGGCTACACCTTC. This sequence encodes CASSSADRANYGYTF.

This clone is labeled as medium-sized. This rearrangement joins TRBV3-1 (or the pseudogene TRBV3-2) to TRBJ1-5; possible D gene TRBD1, 6 bases. CDR3 size: 15 residues. V shed 6 bases and J shed 2 bases, with 14 bases lying between them. Germline V gene lookup returns CDR1 LGHDT and CDR2 YNNKEL (reference sequence). The CDR3 nucleotides read TGTGCCAGCAGGATACAGGGTCTGCGCAATCAGCCCCAGCATTTT. This encodes CASRIQGLRNQPQHF.

This chain uses TRBV4-3 with TRBJ2-1; unclear D gene. The germline gives CDR1 LGHNA, CDR2 YSLEER. Trimming took off 0 bases at V and 5 bases at J, with 11 bases between the two ends. The CDR3 has 15 residues. CDR3 DNA sequence: TGCGCCAGCAGCCAAGATTTTGACCTGAACAATGAGCAGTTCTTC. It translates to CASSQDFDLNNEQFF.

In its sample, this clone was seen once. The chain combines TRBV3-1 (or the pseudogene TRBV3-2) with TRBJ1-4; D is perhaps TRBD1 (5 bases). The V end lost 4 bases, the J end lost 8 bases, and 14 bases lay between the germline ends. Germline V gene sequence: CDR1 LGHDT, CDR2 YNNKEL (reference sequence). The CDR3 is 14 residues long. This CDR3 is CASSRAGEGEKLFF. As DNA, the CDR3 is TGTGCCAGCAGCCGGGCAGGTGAGGGGGAAAAACTGTTTTTT.

V and J are TRBV19 and TRBJ1-2; the D gene is possibly TRBD1 (5 bases). The CDR3 contains 14 residues. V was pared by 3 bases and J by 8 bases, with 16 bases between. The germline V gene encodes CDR1 LNHDA and CDR2 SQIVND (reference sequence). DNA for the CDR3: TGTGCCAGTAGTATTTTAGCGACAGCAGAAGGCTACACCTTC. Its protein product is CASSILATAEGYTF.

This chain links TRBV27 with TRBJ2-7, with a tentative D call TRBD2 (5 bases). With 6 bases removed from V and 1 base from J, the gap between germline ends came to 13 bases. Germline V gene sequence: CDR1 MNHEY, CDR2 SMNVEV (reference sequence). The CDR3 runs to 14 residues. In nucleotides, the CDR3 is TGTGCCAGCAGGGTGGAGGTCGGATCCTACGAGCAGTACTTC. As protein: CASRVEVGSYEQYF.

This clone was found a few times. Other DNA sequences in the same sample also yield this CDR3. This chain links TRBV24-1 with TRBJ2-3; 7 positions match TRBD1. The V segment lost 3 bases and the J segment 1 base; nucleotides outside the gene matches: 0. This CDR3 is 14 amino acids long. Germline V gene lookup returns CDR1 KGHDR and CDR2 SFDVKD. CDR3 residues: CATSDTGGTDTQYF. The CDR3 nucleotides are TGTGCCACCAGTGATACAGGGGGCACAGATACGCAGTATTTT.

This clone was seen a single time. V is TRBV4-3 and J is TRBJ1-2, with no clear D. This CDR3 comprises 13 residues. With 3 bases removed from V and 5 bases from J, the gap between germline ends came to 10 bases. CDR1 and CDR2 (germline): LGHNA, YSLEER. The CDR3 DNA sequence: TGCGCCAGCAGCCAGTCGGGATTTTATGGCTACACCTTC. It is translated as CASSQSGFYGYTF.

This chain connects TRBV18 to TRBJ1-4; TRBD1 might be the D (5 bases). CDR1 and CDR2 (germline): KGHSH, LQKENI. CDR3 length: 14 amino acids. The ends were cut back, 5 bases at V and 0 bases at J, with 7 bases in the middle. DNA for the CDR3: TGTGCCAGCTCAACGACAGCAACTAATGAAAAACTGTTTTTT. It yields the protein CASSTTATNEKLFF.

This chain uses TRBV30 with TRBJ1-6; D not certain. This CDR3 contains 12 residues. Germline V gene sequence: CDR1 GTSNPN, CDR2 SVGIG (reference sequence). Trimming cost V 2 bases and J 10 bases, with 9 bases left between them. CDR3 protein: CAWSPEGSPLHF. In DNA form, the CDR3 reads TGTGCCTGGAGTCCGGAGGGATCACCCCTCCACTTT.

The chain recombines TRBV6-5 with TRBJ1-2; D remains ambiguous. Between the trimmed V and J ends, which lost 0 bases and 8 bases, there was a span of 16 bases. This CDR3 contains 15 residues. From germline, CDR1 is MNHEY and CDR2 SVGAGI. The CDR3 protein is CASSYSGPGPGGYTF. The CDR3 DNA reads TGTGCCAGCAGTTACTCAGGGCCCGGGCCCGGGGGCTACACCTTC.